The 23 T cell receptor beta chains reported below all come from one sample, sequenced in a study of T cells in Graves' hyperthyroidism and ophthalmopathy. The CDR3 regions of TCR beta were amplified from RNA transcripts. A first-round RT-PCR of the TCR CDR3 used the HTBI primer set. TCRdb itself ran the multiplex PCR reads through MiXCR, one entry per CDR3 protein. The sample includes 89,000 or so distinct CDR3 sequences, 35% to 45% of them seen just once. Sequencing was carried out using peripheral blood or thyroid tissue (not recorded which). These receptors came from a woman aged 25 to 39 with Graves' hyperthyroidism.

This clonotype was detected once. The rearrangement uses TRBV12-3 or TRBV12-4 and TRBJ2-3; 8 nucleotides align to TRBD2. This CDR3 has 14 amino acids. Trimming took 8 bases from V and 4 from J; bases not matched to a gene: 8. The CDR3 sequence is CASSPGTSADTQYF. CDR3 nucleotide sequence: TGTGCCAGCTCACCAGGGACTAGTGCAGATACGCAGTATTTT.

This clonotype was seen a handful of times. The chain has TRBV11-3 and TRBJ2-3; D not resolved. The CDR3 runs 15 residues. Germline V gives CDR1 SGHNT, CDR2 YENEEA. V was shortened by 1 base and J by 2 bases, with 10 bases between the two germline ends. CDR3 region: CASSLGVGDTDTQYF. In DNA form, the CDR3 reads TGTGCCAGCAGCTTAGGGGTTGGTGACACAGATACGCAGTATTTT.

Notes on this clonotype: A single base separates this from a much larger clone, so it may be a read error. The V and J genes are TRBV7-6 and TRBJ1-3; the D is unclear. Germline assignment: CDR1 SGHVS and CDR2 FNYEAQ. The length of the CDR3 is 19 residues. The CDR3 DNA sequence: TGTGCCAGCAGCTTAGCGCAGACGTACCGAAATCCGTCTGGAAACACCACATATTTT. The encoded protein is CASSLAQTYRNPSGNTTYF. The variable domain in full, completed from reference TRBV7-6 and TRBJ1-3, reads GAGVSQSPRYKVTKRGQDVALRCDPISGHVSLYWYRQALGQGPEFLTYFNYEAQQDKSGLPNDRFSAERPEGSISTLTIQRTEQRDSAMYRCASSLAQTYRNPSGNTTYFGEGSWLTVV.

Comments on this clonotype: An end of the junction differs from the germline gene, which may be a read error. V is TRBV19 and J is TRBJ1-5, with D possibly TRBD1 on 5 matching bases. Per germline, CDR1 LNHDA and CDR2 SQIVND (reference sequence). The CDR3 is 16 residues long. The CDR3 coding sequence is TGTGCCTGTAGGTTCGTACAGGATTTGGGCAACCAGCCCCAGCATTTT. Protein: CACRFVQDLGNQPQHF.

This clonotype was recorded a few times. Relative to the germline gene, one junction end is altered; a read error may explain this. The chain links TRBV6-5 to TRBJ2-3; 7 bases agree with TRBD1. The CDR3 is 14 amino acids. The V gene's germline CDR1 is MNHEY and CDR2 SVGAGI. CDR3 protein: CASWVTGHTDTQYF. The CDR3 nucleotides are TGTGCCAGCTGGGTGACAGGGCACACAGATACCCAGTATTTT.

Comment on this clonotype: Because it lacks the conserved phenylalanine or tryptophan at the end, this CDR3 is likely a read error. V and J are TRBV20-1 and TRBJ1-6, with 8 bases matching TRBD1. Germline CDR1 reads DFQATT; CDR2 reads SNEGSKA (reference sequence). Trimming cost V 3 bases and J 7 bases; bases outside gene matches: 8. The CDR3 is made up of 15 amino acids. DNA for the CDR3: TGCAGTGCTAGGCGACCGGGACAGGCAAATTCACCCCTCCACCTC. Protein: CSARRPGQANSPLHL.

On this clonotype itself: At one of its ends the junction is not consistent with the germline gene, which may arise from a read error. The chain recombines TRBV20-1 with TRBJ2-2; 12 positions agree with TRBD2. Germline CDR1 is DFQATT and CDR2 is SNEGSKA (reference sequence). This CDR3 contains 14 residues. CDR3: CGASGRASVGELFF. CDR3 sequence (DNA): TGCGGTGCTAGCGGGAGGGCCTCGGTCGGGGAGCTGTTTTTT.

J is TRBJ1-2 and V is TRBV28; possible D gene TRBD1, 5 bases. The germline V gene encodes CDR1 MDHEN and CDR2 SYDVKM. V was cut by 6 bases and J by 2 bases, with 16 bases left in between. This CDR3 spans 15 amino acids. CDR3 in amino acids: CASRQARGSNYGYTF. The CDR3 DNA sequence: TGTGCCAGCAGACAGGCCCGGGGTTCCAACTATGGCTACACCTTC.

This clonotype was seen only once. The J gene is TRBJ2-5, the V gene TRBV7-3; 9 bases line up with TRBD2. The CDR3 totals 14 residues. Germline CDR1 SGHTA, CDR2 FQGTGA. J was trimmed by 4 bases and V by 5 bases; bases with no gene match: 5. CDR3 sequence reads: CASSPRTSVETQYF. In DNA, the CDR3 is TGTGCCAGCAGCCCCCGGACTAGCGTAGAGACCCAGTACTTC.

Notes on this clonotype: This may be a read error: a much more frequent sequence differs by one nucleotide. The chain combines TRBV6-1 with TRBJ1-3; D not certain. Germline V CDR1 and CDR2: MNHNS, SASEGT. The CDR3 consists of 13 residues. CDR3 loop: CAISEAWGNTIYF. The CDR3 DNA reads as TGTGCCATCAGTGAAGCGTGGGGAAACACCATATATTTT.

This clonotype was detected ten times or more. The V call is TRBV15, the J call TRBJ1-1; no firm D call. Trimming stripped 1 base from V and 1 base from J, with 16 bases between. The CDR3 is 17 residues long. Germline loops: CDR1 LNHNV, CDR2 YYDKDF (reference sequence). CDR3 sequence: CATSRVTGLGENTEAFF. As DNA, the CDR3 is TGTGCCACCAGCAGAGTTACGGGTTTGGGCGAGAACACTGAAGCTTTCTTT.

This chain joins TRBV7-8 and TRBJ2-5; 9 positions agree with TRBD1. The DNA matches TRBJ2-7 better at its end, which makes the J call doubtful. Germline loops: CDR1 SGHVS, CDR2 FQNEAQ. This CDR3 is 13 amino acids long. The CDR3 DNA reads as TGTGCCAGCACCCGGGACAGGGTACACGAGCAGTACTTC. This codes for CASTRDRVHEQYF.

This clonotype was detected only a few times. The gene calls are TRBV5-4 and TRBJ2-1, with 7 positions matching TRBD2. V trimming: 0 bases; J trimming: 10 bases; junction bases outside the gene matches: 16. The germline gives CDR1 SGHNT, CDR2 YYREEE (reference sequence). CDR3 length: 17 residues. The CDR3 DNA is TGTGCCAGCAGCTTGGAATCCGGCCTAGCGGTTTGGGAGGAGCAGTTCTTC. Its protein is CASSLESGLAVWEEQFF.

There are many counts of this clonotype. This chain links TRBV27 with TRBJ2-7; D could derive from TRBD1 or TRBD2 (5 bases each). With 4 bases removed from V and 7 bases from J, the gap between germline ends came to 14 bases. The CDR3 totals 13 residues. The germline CDR1 and CDR2 sequences are MNHEY and SMNVEV (reference sequence). CDR3 coding DNA: TGTGCCAGCAGTTGGACACCCCGGGATGAGCAGTACTTC. It translates to CASSWTPRDEQYF.

This chain joins TRBV7-2 and TRBJ1-5; D uncertain. V lost 5 bases and J 9 bases, leaving 14 bases between the germline ends. The CDR3 covers 13 residues. Germline V CDR1 and CDR2: SGHTA, FQGNSA. The CDR3 loop is CASSELGIGPQHF. In nucleotides, the CDR3 is TGTGCCAGCAGCGAATTGGGGATCGGGCCCCAGCATTTT.

The chain links TRBV10-3 to TRBJ2-7, with D perhaps being TRBD1 or TRBD2 (5 bases each). CDR1 and CDR2 from the germline V gene are ENHRY and SYGVKD. The V end was cut by 6 bases, the J end by 12 bases, with 18 bases between. CDR3 length: 12 residues. The CDR3 loop reads CAISRLGRQRYF. CDR3 sequence (DNA): TGTGCCATCAGCCGCTTGGGGAGACAGCGGTACTTC.

This clonotype was counted ten times or more. The chain is built from TRBV6-5 and TRBJ1-2, with D maybe TRBD1 (5 bases). Trimming shortened V by 5 bases and J by 5 bases, and 18 bases separated the two germline ends. The CDR3 is 15 amino acids. Germline lookup yields CDR1 MNHEY and CDR2 SVGAGI. CDR3 sequence reads: CASSLAGGVQYGYTF. The CDR3 nucleotides read TGTGCCAGCAGTCTGGCGGGAGGGGTTCAATATGGCTACACCTTC.

This chain uses TRBV15 with TRBJ1-5, with TRBD1 matching 7 bases. This CDR3 spans 15 amino acids. CDR1 is LNHNV, CDR2 YYDKDF, per germline (reference sequence). The ends lost 3 bases at V and 5 bases at J; junction bases unmatched: 7. CDR3 residues: CATSSLGQGDQPQHF. The CDR3 DNA reads as TGTGCCACCAGCAGCTTAGGGCAGGGGGATCAGCCCCAGCATTTT.

This clonotype appeared many times. J is TRBJ1-6 and V is TRBV28, with D possibly being TRBD1 (5 bases). This CDR3 has 16 residues. Trimming removed 3 bases at V and 7 bases at J, with 16 bases between. CDR1 MDHEN and CDR2 SYDVKM come from the germline V gene. The DNA for the CDR3 is TGTGCCAGCAGTTTTGGGGGTTCCTCGGGAAATTCACCCCTCCACTTT. Protein product: CASSFGGSSGNSPLHF.

As for this clonotype: This is likely a read error, given that the CDR3 carries no conserved phenylalanine or tryptophan at its end. V usage is TRBV20-1 and J usage is TRBJ1-2, with D unresolved. CDR1 and CDR2 (germline): DFQATT, SNEGSKA (reference sequence). The ends were cut back, 0 bases at V and 4 bases at J, with 12 bases in the middle. This CDR3 has 14 residues. The CDR3 DNA is TGCAGTGCTAGAGATCAAAAGACGGCCTATGGCTACACCATC. This translates into CSARDQKTAYGYTI.

V and J are TRBV4-1 and TRBJ2-7, with D tentatively TRBD2 (6 bases). CDR1 is MGHRA, CDR2 YSYEKL, per germline. The CDR3 consists of 15 residues. The V gene lost 0 bases and the J gene lost 4 bases, with 13 bases spanning the gap. In DNA form, the CDR3 reads TGCGCCAGCAGCCAAGAGTCGGTGGGGGGTTACGAGCAGTACTTC. This gives the protein CASSQESVGGYEQYF.

This clonotype showed up many times. V usage is TRBV14 and J usage is TRBJ2-2, with 9 positions matching TRBD2. The CDR3 sequence is 14 residues long. The germline gives CDR1 SGHDN, CDR2 FVKESK. With V trimmed by 4 bases and J by 7 bases, 4 bases remained unmatched. In DNA, the CDR3 is TGTGCCAGCAGCCTTAGCGGGAGTGGCGGGGAGCTGTTTTTT. This gives the protein CASSLSGSGGELFF.

Regarding this clonotype: A read error may explain this, as a much larger clone is one base away. The conserved phenylalanine or tryptophan is not found at the CDR3 terminus, so this likely reflects a read error. The chain uses TRBV4-3 and TRBJ1-2; D is perhaps TRBD1 (5 bases). V dropped 1 base and J dropped 4 bases, with 16 bases sitting between them. Germline-derived CDR1 and CDR2 are LGHNA and YSLEER. This CDR3 has 16 amino acids. CDR3 in DNA: TGCGCCAGCAGCCAAGTGGGGGGACGGCGGACCTATGGCTACACCTCC. Residues: CASSQVGGRRTYGYTS.